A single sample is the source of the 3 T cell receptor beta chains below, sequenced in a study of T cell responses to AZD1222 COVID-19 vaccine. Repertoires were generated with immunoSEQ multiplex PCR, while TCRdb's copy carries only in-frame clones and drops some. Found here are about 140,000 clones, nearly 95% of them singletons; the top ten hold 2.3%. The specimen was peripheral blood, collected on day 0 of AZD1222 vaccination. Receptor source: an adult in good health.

Written as DNA, the CDR3 is TGCGCCAGCAGCCAGGGCCTAGCGGGAGAGGTGGAGACCCAGTACTTC. Translated, it gives CASSQGLAGEVETQYF. V and J are TRBV4-1 and TRBJ2-5, with 10 bases identical to TRBD2. Germline V gene sequence: CDR1 MGHRA, CDR2 YSYEKL. The CDR3 is 16 residues long. J gave up 5 bases and V 3 bases, and 9 bases lay outside the gene matches.

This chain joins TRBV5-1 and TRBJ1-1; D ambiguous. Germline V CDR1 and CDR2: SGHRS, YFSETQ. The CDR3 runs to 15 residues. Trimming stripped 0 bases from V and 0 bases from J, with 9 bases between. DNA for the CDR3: TGCGCCAGCAGCTTGGCAACAGACCTGAACACTGAAGCTTTCTTT. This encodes CASSLATDLNTEAFF.

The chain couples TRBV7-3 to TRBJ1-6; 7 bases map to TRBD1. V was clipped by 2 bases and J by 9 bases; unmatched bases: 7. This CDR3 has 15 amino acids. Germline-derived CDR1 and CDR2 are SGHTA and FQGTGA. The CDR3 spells CASSLQGDEGSPLHF. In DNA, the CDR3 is TGTGCCAGCAGCTTACAGGGGGATGAGGGTTCACCCCTCCACTTT.